This T cell receptor beta chain comes out of a study of blood T cell repertoires in COVID-19. The authors' processing: The authors estimated nucleated cell counts from reference gene primer amplification. The protocol was immunoSEQ multiplex PCR, while the TCRdb copy is restricted to in-frame clones and leaves out a portion. The D gene and trimming were derived from the DNA, and the V and J assignments and clone size from that table. The repertoire holds about 74,000 clones, with 65% to 90% as singletons. The table lists this clone with a few counts. V was cut by 0 bases and J by 5 bases, with 16 bases left in between. Germline CDR1 and CDR2: MGHRA and YSYEKL. This CDR3 has 17 amino acids.

The receptor's source is a man aged 50 to 59 with acute or convalescent COVID-19. The material sequenced was peripheral blood. V is TRBV4-1 and J is TRBJ2-2, with D possibly matching TRBD1 (5 bases). CDR3 DNA: TGCGCCAGCAGCCAAGACAGGACACCTTCGAGGACCGGGGAGCTGTTTTTT. It yields the protein CASSQDRTPSRTGELFF.